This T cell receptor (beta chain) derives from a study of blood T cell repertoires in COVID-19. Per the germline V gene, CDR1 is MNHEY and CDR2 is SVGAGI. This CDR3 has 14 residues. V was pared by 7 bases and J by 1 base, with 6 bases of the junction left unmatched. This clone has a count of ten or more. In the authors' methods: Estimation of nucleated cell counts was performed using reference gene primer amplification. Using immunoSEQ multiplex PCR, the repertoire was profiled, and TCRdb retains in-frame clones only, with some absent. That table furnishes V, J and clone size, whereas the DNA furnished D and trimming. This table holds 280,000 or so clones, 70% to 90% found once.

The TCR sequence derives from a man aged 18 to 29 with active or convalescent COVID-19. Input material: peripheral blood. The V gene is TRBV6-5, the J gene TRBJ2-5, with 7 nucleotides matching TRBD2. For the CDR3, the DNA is TGTGCCAGCATGGCGGGGGAGCCCCAAGAGACCCAGTACTTC. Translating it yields CASMAGEPQETQYF.